Sequencing of this T cell receptor (beta chain) was carried out in a study of tumor-infiltrating lymphocytes in localized non-small cell lung cancer. Background on the study: Several tumor histologies, both smoking statuses, and some post-neoadjuvant chemotherapy samples were included.

Method: immunoSEQ multiplex PCR; TCRdb's copy keeps in-frame clones and lacks some. The profile shows about 7,100 clones, around 77% of them singletons. General observations from the study: Compared with uninvolved lung, tumors showed higher T cell infiltration by TCRbeta sequencing. Recurrence-free survival showed no association with tumor T-cell fraction. Each assay used a separate piece of the same tissue.

CDR3 length: 13 residues. CDR1 is LNHDA and CDR2 is SQIVND in the germline V gene (reference sequence). Trimming removed 2 bases at V and 1 base at J, with 5 bases between. Comment on this clone: Its target is unknown.

The receptor's source is a human donor with non-small cell lung cancer. V usage is TRBV19 and J usage is TRBJ1-1; D not certain. Input material: lung tumor tissue. CDR3 bases: TGTGCCAGTAGTATAATGAGGAACACTGAAGCTTTCTTT. As protein: CASSIMRNTEAFF.